The next 20 T cell receptor beta chains were all read from a single sample in a study of blood T cell repertoires in COVID-19. Profiled with immunoSEQ multiplex PCR; TCRdb holds only in-frame clones, not every one. The repertoire holds over 100,000 clones, with around 89% as singletons. Material for sequencing was peripheral blood. Receptor source: a human donor with acute or convalescent COVID-19. The donor label of this sample is uncertain.

The chain is built from TRBV18 and TRBJ2-7; a weak D match, TRBD2 (6 bases). Per the germline V gene, CDR1 is KGHSH and CDR2 is LQKENI. This CDR3 contains 14 residues. The V gene lost 6 bases and the J gene lost 7 bases, with 19 bases spanning the gap. The DNA for the CDR3 is TGTGCCAGCTCCCCGGGAGTTGGGGTTGGGGAGCAGTACTTC. This codes for CASSPGVGVGEQYF.

This rearrangement joins TRBV9 to TRBJ2-7; maybe TRBD2 (6 bases). This CDR3 has 14 residues. Trimming removed 0 bases at V and 5 bases at J, with 12 bases between. Germline loops: CDR1 SGDLS, CDR2 YYNGEE. The CDR3 loop reads CASSVGRGWDEQYF. The CDR3 DNA reads as TGTGCCAGCAGCGTAGGGAGGGGTTGGGACGAGCAGTACTTC. Full variable domain (missing parts from reference TRBV9 and TRBJ2-7): DSGVTQTPKHLITATGQRVTLRCSPRSGDLSVYWYQQSLDQGLQFLIQYYNGEERAKGNILERFSAQQFPDLHSELNLSSLELGDSALYFCASSVGRGWDEQYFGPGTRLTVT.

The rearrangement links TRBV5-8 to TRBJ1-6, with 8 bases lining up with TRBD1. The CDR3 runs to 16 residues. Germline V CDR1 and CDR2: SGHTS, YDEGEE. J lost 3 bases, V lost 6 bases, and 8 bases had no gene match. The CDR3: CASIDPDRGYNSPLHF. Written as DNA, the CDR3 is TGTGCCAGCATCGACCCTGACAGGGGCTATAATTCACCCCTCCACTTT.

The chain is built from TRBV2 and TRBJ1-3; D call uncertain. The CDR3 is 15 residues long. The germline gives CDR1 SNHLY, CDR2 FYNNEI. The ends were cut back, 2 bases at V and 0 bases at J, with 8 bases in the middle. The CDR3 loop is CASSETSSSGNTIYF. In DNA, the CDR3 is TGTGCCAGCAGTGAAACCAGTTCCTCTGGAAACACCATATATTTT.

The V and J genes are TRBV3-1 (or the pseudogene TRBV3-2) and TRBJ2-1; 7 bases align to TRBD2. After removal of 0 bases from V and 2 bases from J, the junction contained 4 bases not matched to a gene. The CDR3 is 16 residues long. CDR1 LGHDT and CDR2 YNNKEL come from the germline V gene (reference sequence). CDR3 coding DNA: TGTGCCAGCAGCCAAGATCGCGGGGGAACCTACAATGAGCAGTTCTTC. Its translation: CASSQDRGGTYNEQFF.

The chain combines TRBV28 with TRBJ1-2; 8 bases line up with TRBD1. In germline, CDR1 is MDHEN, CDR2 SYDVKM. CDR3 length: 14 residues. V gave up 4 bases and J gave up 3 bases; unmatched junction bases: 4. The CDR3 nucleotides are TGTGCCAGCAGTTCTCTGACAGGGGACTATGGCTACACCTTC. This gives the protein CASSSLTGDYGYTF.

V gene TRBV4-1 combines with J gene TRBJ2-1; 12 positions agree with TRBD2. Germline assignment: CDR1 MGHRA and CDR2 YSYEKL. J lost 5 bases, V lost 9 bases, and 5 bases had no gene match. CDR3 length: 14 amino acids. This CDR3 is CASRLAGENNEQFF. CDR3 sequence (DNA): TGCGCCAGTAGACTAGCGGGAGAAAACAATGAGCAGTTCTTC.

The chain recombines TRBV5-5 with TRBJ2-2; TRBD2 agrees at 9 bases. V shed 4 bases and J 6 bases; nucleotides not matched to a gene: 13. This CDR3 contains 17 residues. Per the germline V gene, CDR1 is SGHKS and CDR2 is YYEKEE (reference sequence). CDR3 DNA sequence: TGTGCCAGCAGCCGCAGCCTAGCGGGACGCGCTTCCGGGGAGCTGTTTTTT. It codes for CASSRSLAGRASGELFF. Drawing the rest from reference TRBV5-5 and TRBJ2-2, the complete variable domain is DAGVTQSPTHLIKTRGQQVTLRCSPISGHKSVSWYQQVLGQGPQFIFQYYEKEERGRGNFPDRFSARQFPNYSSELNVNALLLGDSALYLCASSRSLAGRASGELFFGEGSRLTVL.

This sequence joins TRBV3-1 (or the pseudogene TRBV3-2) and TRBJ1-2, with 10 nucleotides matching TRBD1. The CDR3 length is 14 residues. Losses at the gene ends were 8 bases for V and 6 bases for J; bases not matched to a gene: 9. CDR1 is LGHDT, CDR2 YNNKEL, per germline (reference sequence). CDR3 sequence (DNA): TGTGCCAGCCACCTGACAGGGGGCGCGAATGGCTACACCTTC. This translates into CASHLTGGANGYTF.

The chain joins TRBV19 to TRBJ1-6; D is perhaps TRBD1 (6 bases). CDR3 length: 14 amino acids. Germline V gene data show CDR1 as LNHDA and CDR2 as SQIVND (reference sequence). Trimming cost V 4 bases and J 9 bases, with 13 bases left between them. The CDR3 DNA reads as TGTGCCAGTAGTACAGGGGAATCAGCTTCACCCCTCCACTTT. Encoded protein: CASSTGESASPLHF. The variable domain in full, with the rest retrieved from reference TRBV19 and TRBJ1-6, is DGGITQSPKYLFRKEGQNVTLSCEQNLNHDAMYWYRQDPGQGLRLIYYSQIVNDFQKGDIAEGYSVSREKKESFPLTVTSAQKNPTAFYLCASSTGESASPLHFGNGTRLTVT.

This clone was recorded once. The chain is built from TRBV6-2 or TRBV6-3 and TRBJ2-1; 10 nucleotides line up with TRBD2. CDR1 is MNHEY and CDR2 is SVGEGT in the germline V gene. Losses at the gene ends were 5 bases for V and 3 bases for J; bases not matched to a gene: 10. This CDR3 region has 17 residues. This CDR3 is CASSHLLAGRGYNEQFF. Here the CDR3 DNA reads TGTGCCAGCAGTCACCTACTAGCGGGAAGGGGCTACAATGAGCAGTTCTTC.

The chain combines TRBV6-5 with TRBJ2-1; 12 bases align to TRBD2. Trimming cost V 7 bases and J 3 bases; bases outside gene matches: 4. Looked up from germline, CDR1 is MNHEY and CDR2 is SVGAGI. This CDR3 spans 15 amino acids. CDR3 amino acids: CASNQLAGGYNEQFF. The DNA for the CDR3 is TGTGCCAGCAATCAACTAGCGGGAGGCTACAATGAGCAGTTCTTC.

The CDR3 here is CASSEVPGGSYQPQHF. CDR3 bases: TGTGCCAGCAGTGAAGTCCCAGGGGGCAGTTATCAGCCCCAGCATTTT. The J gene is TRBJ1-5, the V gene TRBV6-1; 8 bases align to TRBD1. The length of the CDR3 is 16 residues. Germline V gene sequence: CDR1 MNHNS, CDR2 SASEGT. The V gene end was trimmed by 1 base and the J gene end by 5 bases; junction bases not matched to a gene: 7.

The V call is TRBV29-1, the J call TRBJ2-1; no clear D gene. From germline, CDR1 is SQVTM and CDR2 ANQGSEA. Trimming took off 4 bases at V and 9 bases at J, with 7 bases between the two ends. This CDR3 contains 10 residues. CDR3 region: CSVANSEQFF. The DNA of the CDR3 is TGCAGCGTTGCAAATAGTGAGCAGTTCTTC.

This chain links TRBV27 with TRBJ1-2, with a tentative D call TRBD1 (6 bases). The V and J ends lost 11 bases and 5 bases respectively, with 27 bases between them. The CDR3 length is 16 residues. Germline assignment: CDR1 MNHEY and CDR2 SMNVEV (reference sequence). CDR3 in DNA: TGTGCCCCAACATGGGGGCGCTCCCCCATCCCTTATGGCTACACCTTC. It is translated as CAPTWGRSPIPYGYTF.

The J gene is TRBJ1-1, the V gene TRBV6-2 or TRBV6-3, with D perhaps TRBD1 (5 bases). Germline V gives CDR1 MNHEY, CDR2 SVGEGT. The V end was cut by 3 bases, the J end by 4 bases, with 12 bases between. CDR3 length: 14 amino acids. The chain's CDR3 is CASSYSRGSTEAFF. CDR3 DNA: TGTGCCAGCAGTTATAGTAGGGGCTCCACTGAAGCTTTCTTT.

V gene TRBV6-1 combines with J gene TRBJ1-1; no clear D gene. CDR3 length: 12 amino acids. With 3 bases removed from V and 6 bases from J, the gap between germline ends came to 8 bases. CDR1 is MNHNS, CDR2 SASEGT, per germline. CDR3 nucleotide sequence: TGTGCCAGCAGTGACCAGATCTCTGAAGCTTTCTTT. Translated: CASSDQISEAFF.

The chain is built from TRBV19 and TRBJ2-5; 7 nucleotides agree with TRBD1. CDR1 is LNHDA, CDR2 SQIVND, per germline (reference sequence). Germline trimming cut 3 bases from V and 5 bases from J; bases unmatched to any gene: 12. This CDR3 has 16 residues. The CDR3 bases are TGTGCCAGTAGTATCCGACGACAGGGTCAGCGGGAGACCCAGTACTTC. Translated: CASSIRRQGQRETQYF.

V usage is TRBV7-2 and J usage is TRBJ1-2; D possibly corresponds to TRBD1 (5 bases). The CDR3 has 13 amino acids. V was shortened by 3 bases and J by 11 bases, with 16 bases between the two germline ends. Per germline, CDR1 SGHTA and CDR2 FQGNSA. The CDR3 DNA reads TGTGCCAGCAGCTTGAGACGGGGGGACGGTTACACCTTC. The encoded protein is CASSLRRGDGYTF.

J is TRBJ2-1 and V is TRBV19, with D hard to call. Trimming cost V 3 bases and J 0 bases, with 9 bases left between them. The V gene's germline CDR1 is LNHDA and CDR2 SQIVND (reference sequence). This CDR3 has 15 residues. Here the CDR3 reads CASSIGWSSYNEQFF. DNA of the CDR3: TGTGCCAGTAGTATTGGGTGGAGCTCCTACAATGAGCAGTTCTTC.